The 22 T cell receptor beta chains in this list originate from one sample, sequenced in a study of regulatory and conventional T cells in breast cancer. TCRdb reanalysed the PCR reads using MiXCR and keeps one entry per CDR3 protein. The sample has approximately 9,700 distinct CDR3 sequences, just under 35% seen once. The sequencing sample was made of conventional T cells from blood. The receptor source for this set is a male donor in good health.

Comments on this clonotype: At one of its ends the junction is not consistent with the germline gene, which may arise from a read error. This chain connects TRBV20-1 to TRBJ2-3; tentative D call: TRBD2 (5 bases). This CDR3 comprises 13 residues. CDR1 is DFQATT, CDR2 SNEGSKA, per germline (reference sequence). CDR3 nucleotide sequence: TGCAGTGCTATGGACTCATTCACAGATACGCATTATTTT. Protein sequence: CSAMDSFTDTHYF.

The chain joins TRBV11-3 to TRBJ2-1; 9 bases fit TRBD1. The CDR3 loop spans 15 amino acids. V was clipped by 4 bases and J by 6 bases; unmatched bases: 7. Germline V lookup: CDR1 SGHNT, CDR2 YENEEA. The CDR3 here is CASSSGQGRINEQFF. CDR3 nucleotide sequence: TGTGCCAGCAGCTCGGGACAGGGAAGGATCAATGAGCAGTTCTTC. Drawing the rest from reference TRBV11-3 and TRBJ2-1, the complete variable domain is EAGVVQSPRYKIIEKKQPVAFWCNPISGHNTLYWYLQNLGQGPELLIRYENEEAVDDSQLPKDRFSAERLKGVDSTLKIQPAELGDSAVYLCASSSGQGRINEQFFGPGTRLTVL.

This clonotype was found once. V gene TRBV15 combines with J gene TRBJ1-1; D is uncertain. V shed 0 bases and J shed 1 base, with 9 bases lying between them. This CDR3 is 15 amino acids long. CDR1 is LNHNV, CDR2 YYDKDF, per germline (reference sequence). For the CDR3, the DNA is TGTGCCACCAGCAGAGATAGCACACGGAACACTGAAGCTTTCTTT. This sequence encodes CATSRDSTRNTEAFF.

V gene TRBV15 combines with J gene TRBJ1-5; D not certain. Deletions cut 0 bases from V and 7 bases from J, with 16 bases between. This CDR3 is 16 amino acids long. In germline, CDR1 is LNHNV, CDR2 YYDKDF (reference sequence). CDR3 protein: CATSREAGKVRQPQHF. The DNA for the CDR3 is TGTGCCACCAGCAGAGAGGCCGGGAAGGTCCGACAGCCCCAGCATTTT.

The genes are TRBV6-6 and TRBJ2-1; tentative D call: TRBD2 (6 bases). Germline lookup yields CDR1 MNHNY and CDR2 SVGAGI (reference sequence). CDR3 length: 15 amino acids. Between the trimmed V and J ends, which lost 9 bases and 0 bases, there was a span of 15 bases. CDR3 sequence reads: CASGPGTVSYNEQFF. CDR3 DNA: TGTGCCAGTGGGCCGGGGACTGTCTCCTACAATGAGCAGTTCTTC.

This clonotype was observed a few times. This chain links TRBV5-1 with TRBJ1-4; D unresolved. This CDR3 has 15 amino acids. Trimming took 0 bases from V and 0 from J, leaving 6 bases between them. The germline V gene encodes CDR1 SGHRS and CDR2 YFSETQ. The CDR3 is CASSLEAPTNEKLFF. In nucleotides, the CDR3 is TGCGCCAGCAGCTTGGAGGCACCAACTAATGAAAAACTGTTTTTT.

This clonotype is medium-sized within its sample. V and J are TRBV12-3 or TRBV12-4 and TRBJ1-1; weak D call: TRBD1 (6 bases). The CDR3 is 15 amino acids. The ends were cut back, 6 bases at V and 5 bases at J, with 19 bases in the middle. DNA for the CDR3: TGTGCCAGCAGCCCCTCCAGGGGATTGAGGACTGAAGCTTTCTTT. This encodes CASSPSRGLRTEAFF.

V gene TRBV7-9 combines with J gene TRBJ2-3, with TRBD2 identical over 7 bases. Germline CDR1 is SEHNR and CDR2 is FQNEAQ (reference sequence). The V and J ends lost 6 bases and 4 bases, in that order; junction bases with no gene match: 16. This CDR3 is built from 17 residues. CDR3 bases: TGTGCCAGCAGAAAAGGGCTAGCGGTCCTCGGGGCAGATACGCAGTATTTT. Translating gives CASRKGLAVLGADTQYF.

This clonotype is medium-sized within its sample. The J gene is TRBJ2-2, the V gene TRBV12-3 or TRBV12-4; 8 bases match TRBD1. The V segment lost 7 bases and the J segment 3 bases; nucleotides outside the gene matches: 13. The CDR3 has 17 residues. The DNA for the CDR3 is TGTGCCAGCACGCACGGGCGACAGGGGTCTTACACCGGGGAGCTGTTTTTT. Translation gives CASTHGRQGSYTGELFF.

As DNA, the CDR3 is TGCAGTGCGCGGAGGGTAGCGGGCGGAGCCGAGCAGTACTTC. Residues: CSARRVAGGAEQYF. The gene calls are TRBV20-1 and TRBJ2-7, with TRBD2 matching over 7 bases. The trim removed 6 bases at V and 6 bases at J, leaving 14 bases unmatched. CDR1 is DFQATT, CDR2 SNEGSKA, per germline (reference sequence). The CDR3 has 14 residues.

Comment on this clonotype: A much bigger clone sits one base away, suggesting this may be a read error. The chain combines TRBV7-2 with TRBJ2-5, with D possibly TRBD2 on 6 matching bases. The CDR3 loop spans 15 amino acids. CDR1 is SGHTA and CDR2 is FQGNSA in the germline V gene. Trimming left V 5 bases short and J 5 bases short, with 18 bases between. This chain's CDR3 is CASSLSSAFRETQYF. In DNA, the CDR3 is TGTGCCAGCAGCCTTTCTAGCGCCTTTCGTGAGACCCAGTACTTC.

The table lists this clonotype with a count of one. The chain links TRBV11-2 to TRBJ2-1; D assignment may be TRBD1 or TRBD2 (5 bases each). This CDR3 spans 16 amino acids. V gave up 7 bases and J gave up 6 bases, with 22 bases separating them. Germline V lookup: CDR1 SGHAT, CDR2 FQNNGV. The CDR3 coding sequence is TGTGCCAGCACCCCTGCAACGGGGCAAGGGCCCAATGAGCAGTTCTTC. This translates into CASTPATGQGPNEQFF. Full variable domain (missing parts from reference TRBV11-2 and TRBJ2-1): EAGVAQSPRYKIIEKRQSVAFWCNPISGHATLYWYQQILGQGPKLLIQFQNNGVVDDSQLPKDRFSAERLKGVDSTLKIQPAKLEDSAVYLCASTPATGQGPNEQFFGPGTRLTVL.

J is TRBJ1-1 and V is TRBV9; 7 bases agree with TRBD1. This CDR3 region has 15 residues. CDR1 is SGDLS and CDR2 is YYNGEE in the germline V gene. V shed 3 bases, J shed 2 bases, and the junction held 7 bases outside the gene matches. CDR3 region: CASSGAGQTNTEAFF. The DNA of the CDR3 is TGTGCCAGCAGCGGGGCGGGACAGACCAACACTGAAGCTTTCTTT.

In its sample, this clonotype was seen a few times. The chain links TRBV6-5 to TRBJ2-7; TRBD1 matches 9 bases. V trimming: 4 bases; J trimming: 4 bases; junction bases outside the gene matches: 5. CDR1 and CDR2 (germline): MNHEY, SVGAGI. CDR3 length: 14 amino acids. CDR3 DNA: TGTGCCAGCAGTTTCTGGGGACAGGGATACGAGCAGTACTTC. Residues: CASSFWGQGYEQYF.

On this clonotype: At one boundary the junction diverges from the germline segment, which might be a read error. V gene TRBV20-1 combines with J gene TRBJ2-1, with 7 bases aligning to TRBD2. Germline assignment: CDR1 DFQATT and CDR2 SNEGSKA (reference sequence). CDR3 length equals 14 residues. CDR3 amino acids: CSAMGGSSYNEQSF. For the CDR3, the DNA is TGCAGTGCTATGGGGGGGAGCTCCTACAATGAGCAGTCCTTC.

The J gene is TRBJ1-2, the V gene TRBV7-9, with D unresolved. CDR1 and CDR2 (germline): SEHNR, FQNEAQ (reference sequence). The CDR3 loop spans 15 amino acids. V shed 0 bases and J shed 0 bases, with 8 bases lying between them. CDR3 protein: CASSLAEGPNYGYTF. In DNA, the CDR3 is TGTGCCAGCAGCTTAGCGGAAGGGCCTAACTATGGCTACACCTTC.

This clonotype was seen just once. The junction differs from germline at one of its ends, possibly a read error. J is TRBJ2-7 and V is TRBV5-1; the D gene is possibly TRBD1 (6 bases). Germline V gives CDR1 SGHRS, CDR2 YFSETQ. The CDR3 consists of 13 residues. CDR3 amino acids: CVSSLDRGYEQYF. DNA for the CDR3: TGCGTCAGCAGCTTGGATAGGGGGTACGAGCAGTACTTC.

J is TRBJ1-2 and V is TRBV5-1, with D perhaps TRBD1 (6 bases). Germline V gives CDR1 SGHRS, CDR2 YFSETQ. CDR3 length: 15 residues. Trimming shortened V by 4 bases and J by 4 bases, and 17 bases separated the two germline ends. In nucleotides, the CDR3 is TGCGCCAGCAGCCCCGTGGGGCGGGGGCTCTATGGCTACACCTTC. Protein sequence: CASSPVGRGLYGYTF.

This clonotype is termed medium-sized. Written as DNA, the CDR3 is TGCGCCAGCAGCCAAGATCTGGACCAGCCCCAGCATTTT. Residues: CASSQDLDQPQHF. V gene TRBV4-3 combines with J gene TRBJ1-5; D ambiguous. This CDR3 has 13 amino acids. Germline lookup yields CDR1 LGHNA and CDR2 YSLEER. The ends were cut back, 0 bases at V and 7 bases at J, with 7 bases in the middle.

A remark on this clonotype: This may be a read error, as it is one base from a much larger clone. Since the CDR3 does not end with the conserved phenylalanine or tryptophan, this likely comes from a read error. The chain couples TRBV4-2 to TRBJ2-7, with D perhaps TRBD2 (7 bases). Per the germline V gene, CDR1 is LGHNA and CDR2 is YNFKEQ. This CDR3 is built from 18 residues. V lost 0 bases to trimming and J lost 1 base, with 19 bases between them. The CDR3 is CASSQDPGEGGQSYEQYL. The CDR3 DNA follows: TGTGCCAGCAGCCAAGATCCGGGGGAGGGGGGGCAGTCCTACGAGCAGTACCTC.

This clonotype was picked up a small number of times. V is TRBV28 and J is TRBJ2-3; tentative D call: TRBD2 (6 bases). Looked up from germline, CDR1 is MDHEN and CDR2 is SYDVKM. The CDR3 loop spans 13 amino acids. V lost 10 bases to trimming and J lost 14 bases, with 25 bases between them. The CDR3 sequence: CATLRENDSRRYF. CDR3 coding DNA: TGTGCCACATTACGGGAGAACGATTCAAGACGGTATTTT.

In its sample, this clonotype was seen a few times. CDR3 sequence (DNA): TGTGCCACCAGCAGGGGAAACTATGGCTACACCTTC. Translating it yields CATSRGNYGYTF. The chain joins TRBV6-5 to TRBJ1-2, with D tentatively TRBD1 (6 bases). Germline loops: CDR1 MNHEY, CDR2 SVGAGI. The CDR3 runs 12 residues. V shed 10 bases and J shed 2 bases, with 11 bases lying between them.